The 11 T cell receptor beta chains below were found in one sample sequenced in a study of blood T cell repertoires in COVID-19. Here immunoSEQ multiplex PCR was the method, and the copy in TCRdb shows in-frame clones only, minus some. The sample shows roughly 130,000 clones, over 75% of them seen only once. What was sequenced was peripheral blood. The receptors were sampled from a man in his fifties or sixties with active or convalescent COVID-19.

The chain joins TRBV19 to TRBJ1-3; D ambiguous. Germline V gives CDR1 LNHDA, CDR2 SQIVND (reference sequence). V was pared by 3 bases and J by 3 bases, with 3 bases between. The CDR3 totals 12 residues. The CDR3 sequence: CASSIGGNTIYF. Here the CDR3 DNA reads TGTGCCAGTAGTATCGGTGGAAACACCATATATTTT.

V is TRBV6-5 and J is TRBJ1-6; 11 bases map to TRBD1. Looked up from germline, CDR1 is MNHEY and CDR2 is SVGAGI. The length of the CDR3 is 14 residues. The V gene end was trimmed by 6 bases and the J gene end by 11 bases; junction bases not matched to a gene: 6. The CDR3 nucleotides are TGTGCCAGCAGCTACCGGGACAGGGGGACACCCCTCCACTTT. Translating gives CASSYRDRGTPLHF.

The CDR3 sequence is CASSFKRERNEQFF. Written as DNA, the CDR3 is TGTGCCAGCAGCTTCAAGCGGGAGAGGAATGAGCAGTTCTTC. The chain recombines TRBV5-8 with TRBJ2-1; 8 bases agree with TRBD2. The CDR3 spans 14 residues. J lost 7 bases, V lost 2 bases, and 5 bases had no gene match. Per germline, CDR1 SGHTS and CDR2 YDEGEE.

This clone was found a few times. The chain employs TRBV5-5 and TRBJ1-5; TRBD1 is a possible D gene (6 bases). Germline CDR1 and CDR2: SGHKS and YYEKEE (reference sequence). The V end was cut by 2 bases, the J end by 6 bases, with 12 bases between. The length of the CDR3 is 14 residues. The CDR3 loop reads CASSLGGSGQPQHF. CDR3 sequence (DNA): TGTGCCAGCAGCTTAGGGGGTTCCGGTCAGCCCCAGCATTTT.

This chain links TRBV7-6 with TRBJ2-1; TRBD2 agrees at 12 bases. J lost 2 bases, V lost 5 bases, and 19 bases had no gene match. Germline-derived CDR1 and CDR2 are SGHVS and FNYEAQ. CDR3 size: 21 residues. CDR3 DNA sequence: TGTGCCAGCAGCCTGAGGACTAGCGGGAACCCACGGGGCAACACCTACAATGAGCAGTTCTTC. Encoded protein: CASSLRTSGNPRGNTYNEQFF.

The genes are TRBV6-2 or TRBV6-3 and TRBJ1-3, with TRBD1 matching over 7 bases. This CDR3 contains 15 residues. In germline, CDR1 is MNHEY, CDR2 SVGEGT. With V trimmed by 5 bases and J by 7 bases, 11 bases remained unmatched. The CDR3 spells CASSTGEFEGNTIYF. The CDR3 coding sequence is TGTGCCAGCAGTACAGGGGAGTTTGAAGGGAACACCATATATTTT.

The chain recombines TRBV28 with TRBJ2-7; 8 bases align to TRBD1. The J segment lost 0 bases and the V segment lost 5 bases, leaving 6 bases of the junction unmatched. This CDR3 comprises 15 residues. The germline V gene has CDR1 MDHEN and CDR2 SYDVKM. Here the CDR3 reads CASSLSGTGSYEQYF. The CDR3 DNA is TGTGCCAGCAGTCTCTCCGGGACAGGCTCCTACGAGCAGTACTTC.

This sequence joins TRBV20-1 and TRBJ1-5; D is unresolved. This CDR3 has 15 residues. The germline V and J ends were trimmed by 3 bases and 2 bases, with 14 bases remaining between them. Germline lookup yields CDR1 DFQATT and CDR2 SNEGSKA (reference sequence). CDR3 bases: TGCAGTGCTAGTGACACCAGTATGGGCAATCAGCCCCAGCATTTT. Amino acids: CSASDTSMGNQPQHF.

The V gene is TRBV4-3, the J gene TRBJ2-1; D is possibly TRBD2 (6 bases). Trimming left V 3 bases short and J 4 bases short, with 25 bases between. Germline CDR1 is LGHNA and CDR2 is YSLEER. This CDR3 is built from 19 residues. DNA of the CDR3: TGCGCCAGCAGCCAGACCCCGTATTTGGAGCGGGCCCCGTACAATGAGCAGTTCTTC. Translated, it gives CASSQTPYLERAPYNEQFF.

The table lists this clone with a count of one. This chain links TRBV6-5 with TRBJ1-1, with TRBD1 matching 12 bases. V gave up 5 bases and J gave up 11 bases; unmatched junction bases: 12. Germline values: CDR1 MNHEY, CDR2 SVGAGI. This CDR3 has 15 residues. CDR3 in DNA: TGTGCCAGCAGTACATCCGGGACAGGGGGCCGAGATGCTTTCTTT. Translated: CASSTSGTGGRDAFF.

This clone was recorded only once. V and J are TRBV6-5 and TRBJ2-2; D may be TRBD1 (6 bases). V lost 6 bases and J lost 1, with 9 bases in between. The CDR3 runs 14 residues. In germline, CDR1 is MNHEY, CDR2 SVGAGI. The CDR3 bases are TGTGCCAGCAGCACAGGGAAGAACACCGGGGAGCTGTTTTTT. Protein sequence: CASSTGKNTGELFF.